This T cell receptor (beta chain) was profiled in a study of early T cells in non-severe SARS-CoV-2 infection. Study as a whole: Unpaired chains resulted from sequencing bulk RNA of unsorted whole blood.

This clonotype occurred many times. Antigen unknown. This CDR3 comprises 15 residues. V gave up 5 bases and J gave up 2 bases; unmatched junction bases: 5. Study-wide findings and caveats: Anti-spike CD8 responses were favored in VDJdb matching, and private and CD4 specificities were missed.

Each single cDNA molecule received a unique molecular identifier. TCRdb itself ran the 5' RACE reads through MiXCR, one entry per CDR3 protein. Of over 45,000 distinct CDR3 sequences in the sample, roughly 5.9% were seen once. The chain links TRBV12-3 or TRBV12-4 to TRBJ1-2; 10 nucleotides match TRBD1. The sequence derives from an adult who was a healthcare worker with PCR-confirmed SARS-CoV-2 infection or an uninfected control (not recorded which). The specimen was whole blood. CDR3 amino acids: CASSPRTGGNYGYTF. Written as DNA, the CDR3 is TGTGCCAGCAGTCCCCGGACAGGGGGGAACTATGGCTACACCTTC.